These T cell receptor beta chains were read from a single sample in a study of blood T cell repertoires in COVID-19. Assay used: immunoSEQ multiplex PCR; TCRdb lists only in-frame clones, some missing. The sample has 150,000 to 180,000 clones; roughly 80% are singletons. Sequencing was done on a sample of peripheral blood. The receptors originated from a woman aged 60 to 75 with acute or convalescent COVID-19. The CDR3 runs from the conserved cysteine through the conserved F or W. Each record gives: clone size, J gene, V gene, D gene, CDR3 protein, CDR3 DNA. A D gene is named only where the DNA matches it firmly. For some rows the clone size is stated as once, few or many, or as a class when expanded; others skip it.

. | TRBJ1-1 | TRBV18 | TRBD1 | CASSSDRVNTEAFF | TGTGCCAGCTCATCGGACAGGGTGAACACTGAAGCTTTCTTT
. | TRBJ2-5 | TRBV28 | TRBD1 | CASSIRQGVVQETQYF | TGTGCCAGCAGTATCCGACAGGGGGTAGTCCAAGAGACCCAGTACTTC
. | TRBJ2-3 | TRBV6-5 | . | CASMTVFRDTQYF | TGTGCCAGCATGACAGTTTTTCGAGATACGCAGTATTTT
. | TRBJ2-7 | TRBV30 | . | CAWSVTSSSYEQYF | TGTGCCTGGAGTGTGACAAGTAGCTCCTACGAGCAGTACTTC
once | TRBJ1-5 | TRBV24-1 | . | CATSENGRGAAQPQHF | TGTGCCACCAGTGAGAATGGCAGGGGAGCGGCTCAGCCCCAGCATTTT
. | TRBJ2-1 | TRBV19 | TRBD1 | CASSIRGQGLNEQFF | TGTGCCAGTAGTATAAGAGGACAGGGTTTAAATGAGCAGTTCTTC
. | TRBJ2-2 | TRBV27 | TRBD2 | CASSPRTSETGELFF | TGTGCCAGCAGTCCCCGTACTAGCGAGACCGGGGAGCTGTTTTTT
. | TRBJ1-5 | TRBV19 | . | CASTGEGRANQPQHF | TGTGCCAGTACCGGGGAGGGCAGGGCCAATCAGCCCCAGCATTTT
. | TRBJ2-1 | TRBV5-1 | . | CASSLAINEQFF | TGCGCCAGCAGCTTGGCCATTAATGAGCAGTTCTTC
. | TRBJ1-3 | TRBV15 | . | CATKAVGVHTIYF | TGTGCCACCAAGGCCGTAGGAGTCCACACCATATATTTT
. | TRBJ2-3 | TRBV5-4 | TRBD2 | CASSLPSGGYTDTQYF | TGTGCCAGCAGCTTGCCTAGCGGGGGATACACAGATACGCAGTATTTT
. | TRBJ1-2 | TRBV14 | TRBD1 | CASSQGDRRGYTF | TGTGCCAGCAGCCAAGGGGACAGGAGGGGCTACACCTTC
. | TRBJ1-5 | TRBV2 | . | CASSEHAGQPQHF | TGTGCCAGCAGTGAGCACGCAGGGCAGCCCCAGCATTTT
. | TRBJ1-5 | TRBV19 | TRBD1 | CASSMKGQGSRQPQHF | TGTGCCAGTAGTATGAAGGGACAGGGGTCGAGGCAGCCCCAGCATTTT
. | TRBJ2-2 | TRBV18 | . | CASSPAKNTGELFF | TGTGCCAGCTCACCCGCGAAGAACACCGGGGAGCTGTTTTTT
few | TRBJ1-2 | TRBV7-8 | . | CASSLSRVFNYGYTF | TGTGCCAGCAGTTTGAGCCGAGTTTTTAACTATGGCTACACCTTC
once | TRBJ2-3 | TRBV19 | TRBD2 | CASSKRLAGGGDTQYF | TGTGCCAGTAGTAAGCGGCTAGCGGGGGGTGGAGATACGCAGTATTTT
once | TRBJ2-3 | TRBV5-1 | TRBD2 | CASSPGLAGPTDTQYF | TGCGCCAGCAGCCCCGGACTAGCGGGACCCACAGATACGCAGTATTTT
. | TRBJ2-2 | TRBV30 | TRBD1 | CAWSDRGPGELFF | TGTGCCTGGAGTGACAGGGGTCCCGGGGAGCTGTTTTTT
. | TRBJ1-2 | TRBV28 | . | CASSLTDYGYTF | TGTGCCAGCAGTTTGACAGACTATGGCTACACCTTC
many | TRBJ1-6 | TRBV7-9 | . | CASSLVAGDSSPLHF | TGTGCCAGCAGCTTAGTGGCGGGGGATAGTTCACCCCTCCACTTT
. | TRBJ1-1 | TRBV7-9 | . | CASSLGAGIGTEAFF | TGTGCCAGCAGCTTAGGGGCGGGGATCGGCACTGAAGCTTTCTTT
. | TRBJ1-1 | TRBV5-1 | . | CASSLERSRYMNTEAFF | TGCGCCAGCAGCTTGGAACGGAGTAGGTATATGAACACTGAAGCTTTCTTT
. | TRBJ1-3 | TRBV3-1/TRBV3-2 | TRBD1 | CASSPTSGGPRNTIYF | TGTGCCAGCAGCCCGACCTCAGGGGGCCCCAGAAACACCATATATTTT
. | TRBJ2-2 | TRBV19 | TRBD2 | CASSIGGGRANTGELFF | TGTGCCAGTAGTATAGGCGGGGGGCGGGCGAACACCGGGGAGCTGTTTTTT
. | TRBJ1-2 | TRBV18 | . | CASSLMEGSDGYTF | TGTGCCAGCTCACTAATGGAGGGGAGTGATGGCTACACCTTC
. | TRBJ2-3 | TRBV6-2/TRBV6-3 | TRBD2 | CASSYPGLAGGTMRADTQYF | TGTGCCAGCAGTTACCCGGGACTAGCGGGGGGGACGATGAGGGCAGATACGCAGTATTTT
. | TRBJ1-1 | TRBV3-1/TRBV3-2 | . | CASSHGHLNTEAFF | TGTGCCAGCAGCCACGGACACTTGAACACTGAAGCTTTCTTT
. | TRBJ2-2 | TRBV6-5 | . | CASSYSLAGELFF | TGTGCCAGCAGTTACTCGCTAGCCGGGGAGCTGTTTTTT
. | TRBJ2-1 | TRBV6-1 | . | CASSEGGAGRNEQFF | TGTGCCAGCAGTGAGGGGGGGGCCGGTAGGAATGAGCAGTTCTTC
. | TRBJ1-2 | TRBV2 | TRBD1 | CASSTGGRGYTF | TGTGCCAGCAGCACAGGGGGCCGGGGCTACACCTTC
. | TRBJ1-2 | TRBV14 | TRBD1 | CASSMTLGQFYGYTF | TGTGCCAGCAGCATGACATTGGGACAGTTCTATGGCTACACCTTC
. | TRBJ1-1 | TRBV3-1/TRBV3-2 | . | CASSQLNTEAFF | TGTGCCAGCAGCCAATTAAACACTGAAGCTTTCTTT